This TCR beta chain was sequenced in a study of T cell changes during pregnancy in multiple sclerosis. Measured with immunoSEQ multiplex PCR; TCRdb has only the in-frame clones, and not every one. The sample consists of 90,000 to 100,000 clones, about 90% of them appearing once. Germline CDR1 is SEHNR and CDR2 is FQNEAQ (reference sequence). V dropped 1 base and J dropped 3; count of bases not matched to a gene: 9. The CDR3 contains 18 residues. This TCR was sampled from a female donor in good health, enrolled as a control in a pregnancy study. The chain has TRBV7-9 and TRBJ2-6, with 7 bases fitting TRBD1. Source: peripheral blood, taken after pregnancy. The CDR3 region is CASSLEAGGVSGANVLTF. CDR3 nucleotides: TGTGCCAGCAGCTTAGAGGCAGGGGGTGTCAGTGGGGCCAACGTCCTGACTTTC.